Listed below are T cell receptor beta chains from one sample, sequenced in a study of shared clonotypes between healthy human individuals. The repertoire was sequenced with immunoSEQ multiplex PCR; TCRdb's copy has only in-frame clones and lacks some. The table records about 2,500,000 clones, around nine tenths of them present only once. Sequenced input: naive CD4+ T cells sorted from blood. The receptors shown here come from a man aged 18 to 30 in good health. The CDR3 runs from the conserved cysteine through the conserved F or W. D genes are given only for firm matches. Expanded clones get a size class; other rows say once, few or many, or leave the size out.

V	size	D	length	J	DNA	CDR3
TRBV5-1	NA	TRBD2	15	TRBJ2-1	TGCGCCAGCAGATATACCGGACTAGCGGACAATGAGCAGTTCTTC	CASRYTGLADNEQFF
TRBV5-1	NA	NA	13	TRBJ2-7	TGCGCCAGCAGTGTCATGGACTCCTACGAGCAGTACTTC	CASSVMDSYEQYF
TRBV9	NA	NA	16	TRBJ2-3	TGTGCCAGCAGCGCTCAACTAGTAATTGCCGGAGATACGCAGTATTTT	CASSAQLVIAGDTQYF
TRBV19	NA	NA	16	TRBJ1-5	TGTGCCAGTAGTTTTATTCAGGGATATAGCAATCAGCCCCAGCATTTT	CASSFIQGYSNQPQHF
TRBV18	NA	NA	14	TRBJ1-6	TGTGCCAGCTCGGGGGCCCTCAATAATTCACCCCTCCACTTT	CASSGALNNSPLHF
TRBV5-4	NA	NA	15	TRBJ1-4	TGTGCCAGCAGCCAAGAAGGCTGGAGGGAGGAAAAACTGTTTTTT	CASSQEGWREEKLFF
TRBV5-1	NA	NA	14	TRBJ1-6	TGCGCCAGCAGCATTGGGACGGATAATTCACCCCTCCACTTT	CASSIGTDNSPLHF
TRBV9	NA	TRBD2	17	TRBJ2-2	TGTGCCAGCAGCGTAGGGTTAGCGGGGGGGCTGGATGTGGAGCTGTTTTTT	CASSVGLAGGLDVELFF
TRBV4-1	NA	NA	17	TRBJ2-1	TGCGCCAGCAGCCAAGCCCGGGACGGTAGCTCCTACAATGAGCAGTTCTTC	CASSQARDGSSYNEQFF
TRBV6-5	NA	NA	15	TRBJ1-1	TGTGCCAGCAAGTCAGGGAATTTGATGAACACTGAAGCTTTCTTT	CASKSGNLMNTEAFF
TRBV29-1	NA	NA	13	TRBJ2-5	TGCAGCGTTGCATCCGGGTCCCAAGAGACCCAGTACTTC	CSVASGSQETQYF
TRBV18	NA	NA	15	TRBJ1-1	TGTGCCAGCTCACCCTTCAGGGAAAGGAACACTGAAGCTTTCTTT	CASSPFRERNTEAFF
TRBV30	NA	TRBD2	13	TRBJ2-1	TGTGCCTGGCGTAGCGGGGGGGCACCCATCCAGTTCTTC	CAWRSGGAPIQFF
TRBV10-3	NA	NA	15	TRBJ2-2	TGTGCCATCAGTGAGTCGGTCCAACTATCCGGGGAGCTGTTTTTT	CAISESVQLSGELFF
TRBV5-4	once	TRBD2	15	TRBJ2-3	TGTGCCAGCAGGTTTGGGACTAAAACCACGGGTACGCAGTATTTT	CASRFGTKTTGTQYF
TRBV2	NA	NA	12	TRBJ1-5	TGTGCCAGCACAAGGGGCAATCAGCCCCAGCATTTT	CASTRGNQPQHF
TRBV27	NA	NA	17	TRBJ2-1	TGTGCCAGCATTCTCAGGGTTGGGGGGACCCGCCTCAATGAGCAGTTCTTC	CASILRVGGTRLNEQFF
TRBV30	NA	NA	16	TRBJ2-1	TGTGCCTGGACCAGTAGGGGCAGGGGAATCATCAATGAGCAGTTCTTC	CAWTSRGRGIINEQFF
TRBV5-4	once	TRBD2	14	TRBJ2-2	TGTGCCAGCAAAGTGCGGGGGGGCACCGGGGAGCTGTTTTTT	CASKVRGGTGELFF
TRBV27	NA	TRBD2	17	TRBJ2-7	TGTGCCAGCAGTGCTACTAGCGGGAGGGCCGATTTCCACGAGCAGTACTTC	CASSATSGRADFHEQYF
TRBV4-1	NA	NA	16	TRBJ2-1	TGCGCCAGCAGCCAAACCAGGGTGCCTCTTTACAATGAGCAGTTCTTC	CASSQTRVPLYNEQFF
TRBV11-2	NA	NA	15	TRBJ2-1	TGTGCCAGCAGCTTGTTTAGACAGAAATTCAATGAGCAGTTCTTC	CASSLFRQKFNEQFF
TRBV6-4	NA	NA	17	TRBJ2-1	TGTGCCAGCAGTGACTCCCTTAGCGTTTCCTCCTACAATGAGCAGTTCTTC	CASSDSLSVSSYNEQFF
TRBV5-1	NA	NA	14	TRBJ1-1	TGCGCCAGCAGCTTGGGGGGCATGAACACTGAAGCTTTCTTT	CASSLGGMNTEAFF
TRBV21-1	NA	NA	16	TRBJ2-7	TGTGCCAGCAGCCCTCCGCCGCCTTCACTTAACTACGAGCAGTACTTC	CASSPPPPSLNYEQYF
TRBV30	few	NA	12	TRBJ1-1	TGTGCCTGGAGCGCGAAGAACACTGAAGCTTTCTTT	CAWSAKNTEAFF
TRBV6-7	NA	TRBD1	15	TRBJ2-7	TGTGCCAGCAGCCCGAGGGACAGGGAGGGCTACGAGCAGTACTTC	CASSPRDREGYEQYF
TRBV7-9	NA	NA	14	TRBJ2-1	TGTGCCAGCAGCGATCAGGGTGGCAGGAATGAGCAGTTCTTC	CASSDQGGRNEQFF
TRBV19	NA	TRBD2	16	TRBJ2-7	TGTGCCAGTAGTATTATTGAGGCTAGCGGGAGTTACGAGCAGTACTTC	CASSIIEASGSYEQYF
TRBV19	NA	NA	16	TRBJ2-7	TGTGCCAGTAGCCCCGGGGCGGGGAAGGGTTCCTACGAGCAGTACTTC	CASSPGAGKGSYEQYF
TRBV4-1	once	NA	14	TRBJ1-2	TGCGCCAGCAGCCAAGTCGGCAGAAACTATGGCTACACCTTC	CASSQVGRNYGYTF
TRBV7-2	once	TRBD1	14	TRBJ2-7	TGTGCCAGCAGCCCCGACAGGGGGGCCTACGAGCAGTACTTC	CASSPDRGAYEQYF
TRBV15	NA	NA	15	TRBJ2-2	TGTGCCACCAGGGCGGACCGAGTGTCCACCGGGGAGCTGTTTTTT	CATRADRVSTGELFF
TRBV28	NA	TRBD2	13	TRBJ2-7	TGTGCCAGCGTCCCGCGGGGGGCCGTTCGTTTCTACTTC	CASVPRGAVRFYF
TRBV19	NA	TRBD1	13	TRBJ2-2	TGTGCCACCTCGGGACAGCACACCGGGGAGCTGTTTTTT	CATSGQHTGELFF
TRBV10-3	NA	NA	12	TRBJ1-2	TGTGCCATCAAACGGGGAGACTATGGCTACACCTTC	CAIKRGDYGYTF
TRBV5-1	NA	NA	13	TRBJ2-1	TGCGCCAGCAGCTCCCAGAGTAGCAATGAGCAGTTCTTC	CASSSQSSNEQFF
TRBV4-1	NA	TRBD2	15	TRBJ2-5	TGCGCCAGCAGCTCACTAGCGGGAGTCTATGAGACCCAGTACTTC	CASSSLAGVYETQYF
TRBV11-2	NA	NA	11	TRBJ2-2	TGTGCCAGCAGCTTATCAGGGGAGCTGTTTTTT	CASSLSGELFF
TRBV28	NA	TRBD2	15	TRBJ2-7	TGTGCCAGCAGTTCTCCGGGACTAGCGGGGTTTGAGCAGTACTTC	CASSSPGLAGFEQYF
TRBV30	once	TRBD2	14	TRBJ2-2	TGTGCCTGGAGACTAGCGGCGAACACCGGGGAGCTGTTTTTT	CAWRLAANTGELFF
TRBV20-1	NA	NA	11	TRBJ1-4	TGCAGTGCTTGGAGGGACGAAAAACTGTTTTTT	CSAWRDEKLFF
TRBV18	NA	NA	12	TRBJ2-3	TGTGCCAGCTCACCACAGGGAGCTACGCAGTATTTT	CASSPQGATQYF
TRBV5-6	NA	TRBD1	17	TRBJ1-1	TGTGCCAGCAGCTTGCGTTCTTTAGGGGGCTCTGGCACTGAAGCTTTCTTT	CASSLRSLGGSGTEAFF
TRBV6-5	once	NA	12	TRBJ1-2	TGTGCCAGCAGTTCATTAAAGGGAGGCTACACCTTC	CASSSLKGGYTF
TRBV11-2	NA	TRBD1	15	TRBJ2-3	TGTGCCAGCAGCCGGGACAGGGGATATACAGATACGCAGTATTTT	CASSRDRGYTDTQYF